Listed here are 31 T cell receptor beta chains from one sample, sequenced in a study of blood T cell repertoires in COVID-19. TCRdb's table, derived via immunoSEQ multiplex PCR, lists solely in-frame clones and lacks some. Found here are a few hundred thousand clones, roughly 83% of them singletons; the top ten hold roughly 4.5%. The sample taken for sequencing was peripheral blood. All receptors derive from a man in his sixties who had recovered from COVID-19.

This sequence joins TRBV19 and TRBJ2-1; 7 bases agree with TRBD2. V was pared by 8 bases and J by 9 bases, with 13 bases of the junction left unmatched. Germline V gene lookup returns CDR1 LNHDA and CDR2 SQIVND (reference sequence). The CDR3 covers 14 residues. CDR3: CASELLAGAGEQFF. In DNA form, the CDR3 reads TGTGCCAGTGAACTTTTGGCGGGAGCTGGTGAGCAGTTCTTC.

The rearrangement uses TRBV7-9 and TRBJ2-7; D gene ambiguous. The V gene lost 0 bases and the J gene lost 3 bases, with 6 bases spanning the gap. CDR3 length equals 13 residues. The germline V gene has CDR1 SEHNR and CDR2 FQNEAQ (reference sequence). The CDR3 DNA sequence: TGTGCCAGCAGCTTAGCCGGTTTCTACGAGCAGTACTTC. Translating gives CASSLAGFYEQYF.

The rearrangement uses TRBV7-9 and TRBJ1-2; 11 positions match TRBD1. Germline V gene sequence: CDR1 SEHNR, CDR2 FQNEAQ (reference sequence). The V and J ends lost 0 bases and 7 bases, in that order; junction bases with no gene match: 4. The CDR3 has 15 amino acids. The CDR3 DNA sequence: TGTGCCAGCAGCTTAGCAGGACAGGGGGCCTTTGGCTACACCTTC. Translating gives CASSLAGQGAFGYTF.

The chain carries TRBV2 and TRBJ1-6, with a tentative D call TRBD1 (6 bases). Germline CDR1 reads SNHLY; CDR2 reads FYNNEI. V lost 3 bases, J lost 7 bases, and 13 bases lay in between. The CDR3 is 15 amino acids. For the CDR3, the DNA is TGTGCCAGCAGTGATTGGTCCAGGGGAAATTCACCCCTCCACTTT. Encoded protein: CASSDWSRGNSPLHF.

CDR3 in DNA: TGTGCCAGCAGCTTCTGGACTAGCGGGGCAATAGAGACCCAGTACTTC. This encodes CASSFWTSGAIETQYF. V is TRBV7-2 and J is TRBJ2-5; 12 bases agree with TRBD2. The CDR3 covers 16 residues. After removal of 3 bases from V and 4 bases from J, the junction contained 6 bases not matched to a gene. CDR1 SGHTA and CDR2 FQGNSA come from the germline V gene.

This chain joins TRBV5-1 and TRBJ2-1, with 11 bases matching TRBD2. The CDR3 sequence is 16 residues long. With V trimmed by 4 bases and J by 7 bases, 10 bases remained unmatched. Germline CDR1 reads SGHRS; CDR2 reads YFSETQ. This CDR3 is CASSLQGLAATNEQFF. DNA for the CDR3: TGCGCCAGCAGCCTACAGGGACTAGCGGCAACAAATGAGCAGTTCTTC.

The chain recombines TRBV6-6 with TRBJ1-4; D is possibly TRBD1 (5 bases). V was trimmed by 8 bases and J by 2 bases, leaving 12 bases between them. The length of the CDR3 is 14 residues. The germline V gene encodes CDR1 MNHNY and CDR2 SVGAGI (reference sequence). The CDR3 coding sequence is TGTGCCAGCTCCGGGGGACGGACTAATGAAAAACTGTTTTTT. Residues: CASSGGRTNEKLFF.

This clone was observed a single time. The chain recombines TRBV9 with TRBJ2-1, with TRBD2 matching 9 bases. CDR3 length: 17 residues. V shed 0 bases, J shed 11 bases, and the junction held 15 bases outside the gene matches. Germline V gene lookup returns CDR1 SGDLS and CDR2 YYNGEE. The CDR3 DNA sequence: TGTGCCAGCAGCGTAGACGCGGGGGGGACTAGGGGTCCCCAGCAGTTCTTC. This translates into CASSVDAGGTRGPQQFF.

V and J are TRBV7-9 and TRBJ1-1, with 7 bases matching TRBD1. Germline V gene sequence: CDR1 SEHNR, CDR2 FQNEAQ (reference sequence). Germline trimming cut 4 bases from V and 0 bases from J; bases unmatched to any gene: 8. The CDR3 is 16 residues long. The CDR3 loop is CASSSHLRGVNTEAFF. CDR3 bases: TGTGCCAGCAGCTCCCATCTCAGGGGGGTGAACACTGAAGCTTTCTTT.

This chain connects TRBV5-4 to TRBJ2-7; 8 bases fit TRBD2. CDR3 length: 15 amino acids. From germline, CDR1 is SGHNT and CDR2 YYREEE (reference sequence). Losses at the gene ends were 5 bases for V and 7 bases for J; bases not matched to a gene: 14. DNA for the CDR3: TGTGCCAGCAGGGCAGCTAGCGGGCGATCCCGAGAGCAGTACTTC. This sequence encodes CASRAASGRSREQYF.

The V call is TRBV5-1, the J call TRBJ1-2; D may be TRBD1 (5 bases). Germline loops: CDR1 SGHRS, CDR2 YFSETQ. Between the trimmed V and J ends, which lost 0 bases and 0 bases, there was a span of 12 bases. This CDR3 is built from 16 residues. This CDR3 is CASSLVLGGSNYGYTF. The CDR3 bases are TGCGCCAGCAGCTTGGTTTTGGGGGGGTCTAACTATGGCTACACCTTC.

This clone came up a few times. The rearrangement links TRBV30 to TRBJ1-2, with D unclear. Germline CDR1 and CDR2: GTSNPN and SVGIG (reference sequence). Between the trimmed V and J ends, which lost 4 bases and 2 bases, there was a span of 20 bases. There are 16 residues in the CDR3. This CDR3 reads CAWTRLPEGRNYGYTF. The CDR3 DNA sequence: TGTGCCTGGACGAGGCTTCCAGAGGGCAGAAACTATGGCTACACCTTC.

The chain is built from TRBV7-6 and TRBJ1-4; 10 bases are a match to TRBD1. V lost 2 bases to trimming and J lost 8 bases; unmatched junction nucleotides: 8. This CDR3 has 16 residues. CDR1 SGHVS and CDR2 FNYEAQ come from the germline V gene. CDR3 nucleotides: TGTGCCAGCAGCTTACAGACAGGGGGCATGGACGAAAAACTGTTTTTT. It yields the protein CASSLQTGGMDEKLFF.

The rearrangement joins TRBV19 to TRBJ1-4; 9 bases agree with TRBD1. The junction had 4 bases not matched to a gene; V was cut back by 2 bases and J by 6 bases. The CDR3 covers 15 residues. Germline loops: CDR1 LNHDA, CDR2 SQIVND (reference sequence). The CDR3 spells CASSIRGQGYEKLFF. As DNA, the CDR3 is TGTGCCAGTAGTATACGGGGACAGGGATATGAAAAACTGTTTTTT.

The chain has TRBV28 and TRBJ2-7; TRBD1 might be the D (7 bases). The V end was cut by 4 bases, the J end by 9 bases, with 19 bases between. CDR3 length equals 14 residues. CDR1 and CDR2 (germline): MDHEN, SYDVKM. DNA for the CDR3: TGTGCCAGCAGTTCTGGCGGGACAGCCCTCCCGCAGTACTTC. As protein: CASSSGGTALPQYF.

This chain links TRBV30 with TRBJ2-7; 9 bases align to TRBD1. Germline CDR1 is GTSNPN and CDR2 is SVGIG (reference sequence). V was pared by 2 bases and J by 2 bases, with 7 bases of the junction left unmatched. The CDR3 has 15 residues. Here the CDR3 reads CAWSSVGQGTYEQYF. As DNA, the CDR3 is TGTGCCTGGAGTTCAGTTGGACAGGGGACCTACGAGCAGTACTTC.

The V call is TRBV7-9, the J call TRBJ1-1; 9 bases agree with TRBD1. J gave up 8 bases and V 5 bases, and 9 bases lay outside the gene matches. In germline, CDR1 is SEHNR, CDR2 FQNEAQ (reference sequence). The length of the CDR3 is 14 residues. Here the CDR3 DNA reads TGTGCCAGCAGCATCGGGACAGGGAGGGAAGAAGCTTTCTTT. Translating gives CASSIGTGREEAFF.

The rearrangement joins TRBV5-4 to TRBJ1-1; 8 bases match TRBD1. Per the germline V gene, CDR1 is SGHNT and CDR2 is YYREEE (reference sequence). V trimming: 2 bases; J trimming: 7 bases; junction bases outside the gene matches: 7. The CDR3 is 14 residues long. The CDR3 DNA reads TGTGCCAGCAGCTTTTTTATCGGACAGGGTGAAGCTTTCTTT. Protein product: CASSFFIGQGEAFF.

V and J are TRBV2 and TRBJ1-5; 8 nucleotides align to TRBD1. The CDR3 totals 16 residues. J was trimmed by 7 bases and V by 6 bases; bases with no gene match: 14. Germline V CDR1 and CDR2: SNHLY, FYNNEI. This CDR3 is CASSRNRDRPQQPQHF. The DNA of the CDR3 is TGTGCCAGCAGCAGGAACCGGGACAGGCCCCAACAGCCCCAGCATTTT.

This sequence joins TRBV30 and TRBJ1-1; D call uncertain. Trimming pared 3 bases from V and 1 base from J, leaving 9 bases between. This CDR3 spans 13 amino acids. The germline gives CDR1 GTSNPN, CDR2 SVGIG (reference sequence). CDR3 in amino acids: CAWRRRSNTEAFF. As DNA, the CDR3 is TGTGCCTGGAGAAGGCGGTCGAACACTGAAGCTTTCTTT.

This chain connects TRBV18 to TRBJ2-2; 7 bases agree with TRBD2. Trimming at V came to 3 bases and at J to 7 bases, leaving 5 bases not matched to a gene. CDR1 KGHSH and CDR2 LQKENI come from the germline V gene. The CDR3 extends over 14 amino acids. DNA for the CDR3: TGTGCCAGCTCACCGTCAGCGGGAAGCGGGGAGCTGTTTTTT. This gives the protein CASSPSAGSGELFF.

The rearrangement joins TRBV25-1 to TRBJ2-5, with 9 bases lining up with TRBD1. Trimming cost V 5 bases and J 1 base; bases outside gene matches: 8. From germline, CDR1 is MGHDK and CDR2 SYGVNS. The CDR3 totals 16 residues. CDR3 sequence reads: CASSWGGQGPQETQYF. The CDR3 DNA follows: TGTGCCAGCAGTTGGGGGGGACAGGGTCCCCAAGAGACCCAGTACTTC.

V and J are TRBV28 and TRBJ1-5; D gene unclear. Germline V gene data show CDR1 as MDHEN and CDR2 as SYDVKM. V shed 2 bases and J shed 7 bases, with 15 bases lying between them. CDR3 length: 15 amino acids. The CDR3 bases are TGTGCCAGCAGTTTAAGTCTTTTACCAGGACAGCCCCAGCATTTT. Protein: CASSLSLLPGQPQHF.

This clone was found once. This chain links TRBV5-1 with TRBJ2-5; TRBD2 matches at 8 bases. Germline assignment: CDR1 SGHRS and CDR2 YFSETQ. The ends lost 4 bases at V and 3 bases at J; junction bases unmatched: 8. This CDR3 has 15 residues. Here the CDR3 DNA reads TGCGCCAGCAGCGGACCAGCGGGAGTAGAAGAGACCCAGTACTTC. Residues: CASSGPAGVEETQYF.

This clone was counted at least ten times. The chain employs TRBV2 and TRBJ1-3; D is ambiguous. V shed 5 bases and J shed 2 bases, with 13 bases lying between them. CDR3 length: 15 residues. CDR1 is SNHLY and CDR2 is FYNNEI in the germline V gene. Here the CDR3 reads CASSLAGTPGNTIYF. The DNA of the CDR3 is TGTGCCAGCAGTCTCGCAGGAACGCCTGGAAACACCATATATTTT. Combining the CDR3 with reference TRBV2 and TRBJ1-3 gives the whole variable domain EPEVTQTPSHQVTQMGQEVILRCVPISNHLYFYWYRQILGQKVEFLVSFYNNEISEKSEIFDDQFSVERPDGSNFTLKIRSTKLEDSAMYFCASSLAGTPGNTIYFGEGSWLTVV.

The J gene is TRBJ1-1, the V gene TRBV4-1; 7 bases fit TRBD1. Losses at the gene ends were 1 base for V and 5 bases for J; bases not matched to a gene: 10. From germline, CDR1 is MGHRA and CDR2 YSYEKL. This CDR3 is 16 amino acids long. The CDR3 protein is CASSQAPTGVDTEAFF. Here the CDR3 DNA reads TGCGCCAGCAGCCAAGCCCCCACAGGGGTTGATACTGAAGCTTTCTTT.

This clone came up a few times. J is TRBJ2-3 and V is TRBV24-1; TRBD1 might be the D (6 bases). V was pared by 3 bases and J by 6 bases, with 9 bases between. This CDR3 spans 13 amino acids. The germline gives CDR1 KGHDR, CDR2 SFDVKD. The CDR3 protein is CATSDGGPDTQYF. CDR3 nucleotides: TGTGCCACCAGTGATGGGGGCCCTGATACGCAGTATTTT.

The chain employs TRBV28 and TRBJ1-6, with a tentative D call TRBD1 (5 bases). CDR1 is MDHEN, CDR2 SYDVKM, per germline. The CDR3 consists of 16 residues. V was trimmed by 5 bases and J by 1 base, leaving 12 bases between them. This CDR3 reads CASSLPGGSYNSPLHF. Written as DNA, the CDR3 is TGTGCCAGCAGTCTGCCGGGGGGTTCCTATAATTCACCCCTCCACTTT. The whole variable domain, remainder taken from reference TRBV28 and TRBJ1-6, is DVKVTQSSRYLVKRTGEKVFLECVQDMDHENMFWYRQDPGLGLRLIYFSYDVKMKEKGDIPEGYSVSREKKERFSLILESASTNQTSMYLCASSLPGGSYNSPLHFGNGTRLTVT.

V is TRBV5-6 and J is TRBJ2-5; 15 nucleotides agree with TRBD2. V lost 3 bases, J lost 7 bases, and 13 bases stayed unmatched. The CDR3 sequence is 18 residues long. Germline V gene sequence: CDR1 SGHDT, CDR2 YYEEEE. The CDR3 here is CASSSITGLAGGRGTQYF. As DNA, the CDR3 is TGTGCCAGCAGCTCGATCACGGGACTAGCGGGGGGTAGGGGGACCCAGTACTTC. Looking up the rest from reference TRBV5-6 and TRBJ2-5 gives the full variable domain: DAGVTQSPTHLIKTRGQQVTLRCSPKSGHDTVSWYQQALGQGPQFIFQYYEEEERQRGNFPDRFSGHQFPNYSSELNVNALLLGDSALYLCASSSITGLAGGRGTQYFGPGTRLLVL.

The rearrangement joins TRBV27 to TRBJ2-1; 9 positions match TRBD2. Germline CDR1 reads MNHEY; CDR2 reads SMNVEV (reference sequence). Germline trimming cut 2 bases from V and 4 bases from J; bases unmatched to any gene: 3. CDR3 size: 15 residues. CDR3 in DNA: TGTGCCAGCAGTTTAGGTAGCGGGGGTTACAATGAGCAGTTCTTC. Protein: CASSLGSGGYNEQFF.

The CDR3 reads CASSFSGGINEQFF. CDR3 DNA: TGTGCCAGCAGCTTTAGCGGGGGGATCAATGAGCAGTTCTTC. V usage is TRBV7-2 and J usage is TRBJ2-1; 10 nucleotides line up with TRBD2. Germline lookup yields CDR1 SGHTA and CDR2 FQGNSA. The ends lost 3 bases at V and 6 bases at J; junction bases unmatched: 2. The CDR3 length is 14 residues.